This is a list of T cell receptor beta chains from one sample in a study of blood T cell repertoires in COVID-19. Clones were sequenced by immunoSEQ multiplex PCR, and TCRdb holds only the in-frame ones, with some missing. The table lists about 70,000 clones, around 83% of them singletons. Sample: peripheral blood. The receptors were gathered from a woman of 80 years or more with active or convalescent COVID-19. Each CDR3 is given with its conserved first and last residue. The D gene is left open where the match is weak. Clone sizes are given selectively: once, few, many, or a class where the clone is expanded.

J gene: TRBJ2-3; V gene: TRBV3-1/TRBV3-2; D gene: -; clone size: -; CDR3 DNA: TGTGCCAGCAGCCCATATAAGAGGATGCCTGGGCGGGCAGATACGCAGTATTTT; CDR3 protein: CASSPYKRMPGRADTQYF
J gene: TRBJ1-3; V gene: TRBV3-1/TRBV3-2; D gene: TRBD1; clone size: -; CDR3 DNA: TGTGCCACCAACGGACAGGGAGACACCATATATTTT; CDR3 protein: CATNGQGDTIYF
J gene: TRBJ1-2; V gene: TRBV3-1/TRBV3-2; D gene: TRBD1; clone size: -; CDR3 DNA: TGTGCCAGCAGCCTACGACAGGGACAAGGGTATCAGGGCTACACCTTC; CDR3 protein: CASSLRQGQGYQGYTF
J gene: TRBJ2-3; V gene: TRBV5-1; D gene: TRBD2; clone size: -; CDR3 DNA: TGCGCCACGGGGACTAGCGGGGTAGTAGATACGCAGTATTTT; CDR3 protein: CATGTSGVVDTQYF
J gene: TRBJ2-5; V gene: TRBV24-1; D gene: -; clone size: -; CDR3 DNA: TGTGCCACCAGTGATACCGGACAGTCCCAAGAGACCCAGTACTTC; CDR3 protein: CATSDTGQSQETQYF
J gene: TRBJ2-2; V gene: TRBV19; D gene: TRBD2; clone size: -; CDR3 DNA: TGTGCCAGTAGTCTGTTCCTAGTCGCGGGGGGGAACACCGGGGAGCTGTTTTTT; CDR3 protein: CASSLFLVAGGNTGELFF
J gene: TRBJ1-2; V gene: TRBV24-1; D gene: -; clone size: -; CDR3 DNA: TGTGCCACCAGTGATTTTAAGGGGAAGGCCACCTTC; CDR3 protein: CATSDFKGKATF
J gene: TRBJ1-1; V gene: TRBV19; D gene: -; clone size: -; CDR3 DNA: TGTGCCAGTAGGGAACAGGGTGGTAAGGTAGCTTTCTTT; CDR3 protein: CASREQGGKVAFF
J gene: TRBJ2-3; V gene: TRBV4-3; D gene: -; clone size: -; CDR3 DNA: TGCGCCAGCAGCCAAGATCTCCCAGGGACGCAGTATTTT; CDR3 protein: CASSQDLPGTQYF
J gene: TRBJ1-2; V gene: TRBV6-1; D gene: -; clone size: -; CDR3 DNA: TGTGCCAGCAGTGATCGCAGGGGAAGCGGCTACACCTTC; CDR3 protein: CASSDRRGSGYTF
J gene: TRBJ2-7; V gene: TRBV30; D gene: TRBD1; clone size: -; CDR3 DNA: TGTGCCTGGGACAGGGCCCCCTACGAGCAGTACTTC; CDR3 protein: CAWDRAPYEQYF
J gene: TRBJ2-2; V gene: TRBV4-1; D gene: -; clone size: -; CDR3 DNA: TGCGCCAGCAGCCAAGATGTTGGCCGCACCGGGGAGCTGTTTTTT; CDR3 protein: CASSQDVGRTGELFF
J gene: TRBJ2-5; V gene: TRBV9; D gene: TRBD1; clone size: -; CDR3 DNA: TGTGCCAGCAGCGTAGGGGCAGGGGGCGGGTCGGAGACCCAGTACTTC; CDR3 protein: CASSVGAGGGSETQYF
J gene: TRBJ2-5; V gene: TRBV18; D gene: TRBD2; clone size: once; CDR3 DNA: TGTGCCAGCTCACGCTCTAGCGGGGGACAAGAGACCCAGTACTTC; CDR3 protein: CASSRSSGGQETQYF
J gene: TRBJ2-2; V gene: TRBV28; D gene: -; clone size: once; CDR3 DNA: TGTGCCAGCAGCCCGCTATCCGGGGAGCTGTTTTTT; CDR3 protein: CASSPLSGELFF
J gene: TRBJ1-5; V gene: TRBV2; D gene: -; clone size: -; CDR3 DNA: TGTGCCAGCAGTGAAGCGCGTACTTCCACAGTTTCCAATCAGCCCCAGCATTTT; CDR3 protein: CASSEARTSTVSNQPQHF
J gene: TRBJ2-7; V gene: TRBV20-1; D gene: -; clone size: -; CDR3 DNA: TGCAGTGCTAGAAGTAGCTACGAGCAGTACTTC; CDR3 protein: CSARSSYEQYF
J gene: TRBJ1-5; V gene: TRBV30; D gene: TRBD1; clone size: -; CDR3 DNA: TGTGCCTGGAGTGTACAGGGGAGCCAGCCCCAGCATTTT; CDR3 protein: CAWSVQGSQPQHF
J gene: TRBJ2-3; V gene: TRBV9; D gene: -; clone size: -; CDR3 DNA: TGTGCCAGCAGCGTAGGTCTGGCTCTCACCACAGATACGCAGTATTTT; CDR3 protein: CASSVGLALTTDTQYF
J gene: TRBJ2-2; V gene: TRBV7-2; D gene: TRBD2; clone size: -; CDR3 DNA: TGTGCCACCCGACTTAGCGGGGGGGGGAACACCGGGGAGCTGTTTTTT; CDR3 protein: CATRLSGGGNTGELFF
J gene: TRBJ1-4; V gene: TRBV19; D gene: -; clone size: -; CDR3 DNA: TGTGCCAGTAGTGTCGGACACTCGACTAATGAAAAACTGTTTTTT; CDR3 protein: CASSVGHSTNEKLFF
J gene: TRBJ2-1; V gene: TRBV11-2; D gene: TRBD1; clone size: -; CDR3 DNA: TGTGCCAGCAGCTTGAACCCGGGACAGGGAGGCAATGAGCAGTTCTTC; CDR3 protein: CASSLNPGQGGNEQFF
J gene: TRBJ2-5; V gene: TRBV7-7; D gene: TRBD2; clone size: -; CDR3 DNA: TGTGCTAGCAGTCAGGCGGGGGGTGAGGAGACCCAGTACTTC; CDR3 protein: CASSQAGGEETQYF
J gene: TRBJ1-2; V gene: TRBV19; D gene: TRBD1; clone size: -; CDR3 DNA: TGTGCCAGTAAAGGGGGCAGCATCTATGGCTACACCTTC; CDR3 protein: CASKGGSIYGYTF
J gene: TRBJ2-7; V gene: TRBV6-2/TRBV6-3; D gene: -; clone size: -; CDR3 DNA: TGTGCCAGCAGTCCGAACAGGGTCCGGTCCTACGAGCAGTACTTC; CDR3 protein: CASSPNRVRSYEQYF
J gene: TRBJ1-3; V gene: TRBV28; D gene: TRBD1; clone size: -; CDR3 DNA: TGTGCCAGCAGCGGACAGGGAGAGGCTCGGAACACCATATATTTT; CDR3 protein: CASSGQGEARNTIYF
J gene: TRBJ1-5; V gene: TRBV30; D gene: TRBD1; clone size: -; CDR3 DNA: TGTGCCTGGAGTGTCGACAGGGTGGGCCAGCCCCAGCATTTT; CDR3 protein: CAWSVDRVGQPQHF
J gene: TRBJ1-2; V gene: TRBV15; D gene: -; clone size: -; CDR3 DNA: TGTGCCACCAGCAGAGAACCGACAGCTCCAAGGGGCTACACCTTC; CDR3 protein: CATSREPTAPRGYTF
J gene: TRBJ1-6; V gene: TRBV5-1; D gene: TRBD1; clone size: -; CDR3 DNA: TGCGCCAGCAGCTTGGCTACGGGTCCCGGGACAGGGTCACCCCTCCACTTT; CDR3 protein: CASSLATGPGTGSPLHF